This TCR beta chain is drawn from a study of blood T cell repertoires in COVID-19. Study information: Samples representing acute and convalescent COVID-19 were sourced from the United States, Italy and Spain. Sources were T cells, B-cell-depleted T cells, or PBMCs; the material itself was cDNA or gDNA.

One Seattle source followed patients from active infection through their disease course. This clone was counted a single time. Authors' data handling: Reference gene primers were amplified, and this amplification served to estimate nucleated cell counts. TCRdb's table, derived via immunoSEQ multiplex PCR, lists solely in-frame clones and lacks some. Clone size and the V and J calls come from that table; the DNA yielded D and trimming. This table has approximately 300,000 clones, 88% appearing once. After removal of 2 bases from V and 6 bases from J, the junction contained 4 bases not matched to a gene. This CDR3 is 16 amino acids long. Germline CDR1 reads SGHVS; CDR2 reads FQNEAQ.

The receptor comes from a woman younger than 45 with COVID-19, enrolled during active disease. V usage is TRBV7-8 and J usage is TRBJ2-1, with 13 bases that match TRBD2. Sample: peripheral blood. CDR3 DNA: TGTGCCAGCAGCTTATCCACTAGCGGGAGGGCCAATGAGCAGTTCTTC. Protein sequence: CASSLSTSGRANEQFF.